This T cell receptor beta chain comes out of a study of regulatory T cells in long-lasting Graves disease. Overall study results and limits: Newly diagnosed Graves' patients exceeded persistent ones in TCR diversity.

In its sample, this clonotype was seen a few times. Its antigen is unidentified. V trimming: 0 bases; J trimming: 4 bases; junction bases outside the gene matches: 12. From germline, CDR1 is DFQATT and CDR2 SNEGSKA (reference sequence). This CDR3 has 17 amino acids. Time point here: persistent/refractory GD, antithyroid drugs over 5 years with positive TRAb. The TCR library was prepared using RNA isolated from PBMCs. Arm-PCR of CDR3 regions and iRepertoire HTBI primers were the basis on which TCR beta libraries were built. TCRdb processed the multiplex PCR reads anew with MiXCR; each CDR3 protein has one entry. The data show hundreds of thousands of distinct CDR3 sequences, less than 25% seen once.

The J gene is TRBJ1-5, the V gene TRBV20-1; 7 positions agree with TRBD1. The sequencing here drew on peripheral blood mononuclear cells (PBMCs), taken when the disease was refractory, from a patient treated with antithyroid drugs. This clonotype originated in a female donor with Graves disease. CDR3 residues: CSARDPSLHRGNQPQHF. The CDR3 DNA is TGCAGTGCTAGAGACCCATCCTTACACAGGGGAAATCAGCCCCAGCATTTT.